This paragraph covers one T cell receptor (beta chain) sequence. The data were taken from a study of blood T cell repertoires in COVID-19. Study context: Whether acute or convalescent, the COVID-19 samples came from the United States, Italy and Spain. Nucleic acid was either cDNA or gDNA, and it came from T cells, B-cell-depleted T cells, or PBMCs.

With V trimmed by 1 base and J by 3 bases, 9 bases remained unmatched. This CDR3 comprises 17 residues. Germline values: CDR1 LGHDT, CDR2 YNNKEL (reference sequence). Authors' analysis steps: Estimates of nucleated cell counts were drawn from the amplification of reference gene primers. Repertoires were generated with immunoSEQ multiplex PCR, while TCRdb's copy carries only in-frame clones and drops some. Clonal size and the V and J genes are those of that table, whereas D and trimming came from the DNA. The sample yields approximately 210,000 clones, roughly 85% seen once. Specimen: peripheral blood. The chain uses TRBV3-1 (or the pseudogene TRBV3-2) and TRBJ2-4, with 7 bases that match TRBD2. The origin of this receptor is a man younger than 40 who had recovered from COVID-19. CDR3 protein: CASSQGGGGVVKNIQYF. CDR3 nucleotides: TGTGCCAGCAGCCAAGGAGGTGGGGGGGTCGTCAAAAACATTCAGTACTTC.